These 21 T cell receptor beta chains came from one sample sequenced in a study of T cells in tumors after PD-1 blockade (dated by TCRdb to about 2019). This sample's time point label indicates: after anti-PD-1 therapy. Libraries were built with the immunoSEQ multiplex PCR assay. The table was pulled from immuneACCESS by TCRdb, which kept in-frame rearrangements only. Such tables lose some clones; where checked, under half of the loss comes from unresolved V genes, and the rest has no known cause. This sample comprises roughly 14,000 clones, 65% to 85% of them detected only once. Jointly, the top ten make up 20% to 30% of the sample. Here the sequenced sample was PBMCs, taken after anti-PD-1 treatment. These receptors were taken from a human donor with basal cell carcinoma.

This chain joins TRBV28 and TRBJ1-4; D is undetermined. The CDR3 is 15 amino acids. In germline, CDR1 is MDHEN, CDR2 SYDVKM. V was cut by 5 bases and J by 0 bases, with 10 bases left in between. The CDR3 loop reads CASSEGSATNEKLFF. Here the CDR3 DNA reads TGTGCCAGCAGTGAAGGGAGTGCAACTAATGAAAAACTGTTTTTT. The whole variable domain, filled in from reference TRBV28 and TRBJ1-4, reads DVKVTQSSRYLVKRTGEKVFLECVQDMDHENMFWYRQDPGLGLRLIYFSYDVKMKEKGDIPEGYSVSREKKERFSLILESASTNQTSMYLCASSEGSATNEKLFFGSGTQLSVL.

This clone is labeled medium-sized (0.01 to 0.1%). The CDR3 DNA reads as TGTGCCAGCAGCCATTCCACAGGGTACCAAGAGACCCAGTACTTC. Its translation: CASSHSTGYQETQYF. The V call is TRBV28, the J call TRBJ2-5; maybe TRBD1 (6 bases). The germline V gene encodes CDR1 MDHEN and CDR2 SYDVKM. V was shortened by 6 bases and J by 0 bases, with 14 bases between the two germline ends. The CDR3 sequence is 15 residues long.

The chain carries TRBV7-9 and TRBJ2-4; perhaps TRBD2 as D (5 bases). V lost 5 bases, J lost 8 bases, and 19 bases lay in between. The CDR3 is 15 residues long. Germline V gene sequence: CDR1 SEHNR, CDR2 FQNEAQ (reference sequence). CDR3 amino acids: CASSRVDGDRDIQYF. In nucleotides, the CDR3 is TGTGCCAGCAGCCGCGTAGACGGGGATAGGGACATTCAGTACTTC.

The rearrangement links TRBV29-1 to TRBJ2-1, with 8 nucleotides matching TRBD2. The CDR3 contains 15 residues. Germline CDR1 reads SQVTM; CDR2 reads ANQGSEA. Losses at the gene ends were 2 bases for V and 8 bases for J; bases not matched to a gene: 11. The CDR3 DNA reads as TGCAGCGTTGAACTCCCACGGGCTAGCGGGTATGAGCAGTTCTTC. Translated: CSVELPRASGYEQFF.

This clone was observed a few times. The CDR3 coding sequence is TGTGCCAGCTCACCATCACACCTTAACTATGGCTACACCTTC. It is translated as CASSPSHLNYGYTF. The rearrangement links TRBV18 to TRBJ1-2; D is ambiguous. Looked up from germline, CDR1 is KGHSH and CDR2 is LQKENI. CDR3 size: 14 residues. Trimming left V 2 bases short and J 1 base short, with 8 bases between.

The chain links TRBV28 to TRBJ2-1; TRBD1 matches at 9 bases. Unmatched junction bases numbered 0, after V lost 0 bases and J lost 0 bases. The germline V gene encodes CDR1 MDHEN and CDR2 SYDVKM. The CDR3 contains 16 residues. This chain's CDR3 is CASSLWTGGSYNEQFF. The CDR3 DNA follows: TGTGCCAGCAGTTTATGGACAGGGGGCTCCTACAATGAGCAGTTCTTC.

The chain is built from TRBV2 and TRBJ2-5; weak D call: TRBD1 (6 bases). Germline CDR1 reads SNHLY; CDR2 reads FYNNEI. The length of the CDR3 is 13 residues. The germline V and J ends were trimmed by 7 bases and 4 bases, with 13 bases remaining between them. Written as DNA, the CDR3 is TGTGCCAGCAACAGGGTACCAGGAGAGACCCAGTACTTC. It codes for CASNRVPGETQYF.

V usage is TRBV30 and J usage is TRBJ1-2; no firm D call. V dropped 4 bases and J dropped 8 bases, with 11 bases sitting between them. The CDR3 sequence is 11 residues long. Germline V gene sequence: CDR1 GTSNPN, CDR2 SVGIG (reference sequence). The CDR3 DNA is TGTGCCTGGACTCGTTTACGCGGCTACACCTTC. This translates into CAWTRLRGYTF.

The CDR3 sequence is CASRPAKGVNTEAFF. CDR3 nucleotide sequence: TGTGCCAGCAGACCAGCGAAGGGGGTGAACACTGAAGCTTTCTTT. The chain combines TRBV14 with TRBJ1-1, with D perhaps matching TRBD1 (6 bases). Deletions cut 6 bases from V and 0 bases from J, with 14 bases between. The CDR3 sequence is 15 residues long. CDR1 is SGHDN, CDR2 FVKESK, per germline.

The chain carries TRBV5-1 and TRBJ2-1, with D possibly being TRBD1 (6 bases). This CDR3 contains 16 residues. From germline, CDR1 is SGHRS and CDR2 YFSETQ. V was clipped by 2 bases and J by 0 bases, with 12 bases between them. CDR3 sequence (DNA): TGCGCCAGCAGCTTTGGGGGCGGAAGCTCCTACAATGAGCAGTTCTTC. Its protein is CASSFGGGSSYNEQFF.

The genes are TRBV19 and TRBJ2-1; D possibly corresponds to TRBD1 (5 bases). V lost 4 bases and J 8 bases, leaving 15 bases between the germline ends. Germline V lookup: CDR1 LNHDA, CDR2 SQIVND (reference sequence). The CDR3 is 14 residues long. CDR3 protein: CASSRGSSGYEQFF. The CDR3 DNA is TGTGCCAGTAGTAGGGGCTCCTCAGGGTATGAGCAGTTCTTC. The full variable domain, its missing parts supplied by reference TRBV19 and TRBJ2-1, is DGGITQSPKYLFRKEGQNVTLSCEQNLNHDAMYWYRQDPGQGLRLIYYSQIVNDFQKGDIAEGYSVSREKKESFPLTVTSAQKNPTAFYLCASSRGSSGYEQFFGPGTRLTVL.

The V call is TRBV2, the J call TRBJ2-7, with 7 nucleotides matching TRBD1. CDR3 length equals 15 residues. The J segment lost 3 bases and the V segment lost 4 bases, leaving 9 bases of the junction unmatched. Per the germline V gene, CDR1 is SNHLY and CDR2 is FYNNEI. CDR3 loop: CASSAQQGIYYEQYF. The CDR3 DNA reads TGTGCCAGCAGTGCTCAACAGGGGATTTACTACGAGCAGTACTTC.

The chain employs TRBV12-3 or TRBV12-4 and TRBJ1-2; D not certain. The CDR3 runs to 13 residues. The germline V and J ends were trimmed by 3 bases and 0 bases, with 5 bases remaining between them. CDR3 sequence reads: CASSFLTNYGYTF. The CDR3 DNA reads TGTGCCAGCAGTTTCTTAACTAACTATGGCTACACCTTC.

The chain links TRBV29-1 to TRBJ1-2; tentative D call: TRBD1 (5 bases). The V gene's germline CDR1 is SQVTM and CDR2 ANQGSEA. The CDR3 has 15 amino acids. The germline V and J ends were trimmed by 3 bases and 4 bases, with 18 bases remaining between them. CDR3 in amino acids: CSVDPSGSKFYGYTF. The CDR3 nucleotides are TGCAGCGTTGATCCCTCAGGGAGCAAGTTCTATGGCTACACCTTC.

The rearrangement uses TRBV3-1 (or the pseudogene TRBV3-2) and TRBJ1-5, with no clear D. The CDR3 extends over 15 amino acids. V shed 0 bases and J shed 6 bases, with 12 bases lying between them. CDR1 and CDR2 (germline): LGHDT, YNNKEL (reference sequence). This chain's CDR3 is CASSQDIVGGQPQHF. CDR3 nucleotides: TGTGCCAGCAGCCAAGATATTGTGGGAGGTCAGCCCCAGCATTTT.

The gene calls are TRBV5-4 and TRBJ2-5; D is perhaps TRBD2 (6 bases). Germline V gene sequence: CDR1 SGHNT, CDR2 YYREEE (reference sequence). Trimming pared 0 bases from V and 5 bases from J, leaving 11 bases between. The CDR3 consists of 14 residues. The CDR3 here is CASSLERAQETQYF. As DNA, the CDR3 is TGTGCCAGCAGCTTGGAGCGGGCCCAGGAGACCCAGTACTTC.

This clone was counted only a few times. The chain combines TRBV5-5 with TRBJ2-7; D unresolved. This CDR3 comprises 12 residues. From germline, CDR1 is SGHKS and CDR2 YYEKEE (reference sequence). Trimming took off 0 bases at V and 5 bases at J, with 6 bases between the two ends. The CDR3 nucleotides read TGTGCCAGCAGCTTGGAACGCGACGAGCAGTACTTC. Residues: CASSLERDEQYF.

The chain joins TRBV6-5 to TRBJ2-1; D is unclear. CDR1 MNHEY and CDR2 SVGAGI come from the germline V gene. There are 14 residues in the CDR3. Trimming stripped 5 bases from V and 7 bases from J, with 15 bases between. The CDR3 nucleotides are TGTGCCAGCAGTAGCCCCATGGAGAAGAATGAGCAGTTCTTC. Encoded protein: CASSSPMEKNEQFF.

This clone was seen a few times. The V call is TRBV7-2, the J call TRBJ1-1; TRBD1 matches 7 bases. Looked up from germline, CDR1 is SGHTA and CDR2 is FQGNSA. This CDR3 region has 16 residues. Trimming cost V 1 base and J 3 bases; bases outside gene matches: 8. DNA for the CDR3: TGTGCCAGCAGCTTAGGTGGGGCAGGGGGTTACACTGAAGCTTTCTTT. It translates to CASSLGGAGGYTEAFF. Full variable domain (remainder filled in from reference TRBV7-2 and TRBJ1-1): GAGVSQSPSNKVTEKGKDVELRCDPISGHTALYWYRQSLGQGLEFLIYFQGNSAPDKSGLPSDRFSAERTGGSVSTLTIQRTQQEDSAVYLCASSLGGAGGYTEAFFGQGTRLTVV.

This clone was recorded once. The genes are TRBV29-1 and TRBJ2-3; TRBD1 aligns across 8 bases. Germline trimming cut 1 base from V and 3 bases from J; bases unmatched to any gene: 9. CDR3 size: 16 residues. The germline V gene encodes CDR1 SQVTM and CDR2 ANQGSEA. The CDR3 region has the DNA TGCAGCGTTGAAGTCCGCCAGGGGGCCAGTACAGATACGCAGTATTTT. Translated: CSVEVRQGASTDTQYF.

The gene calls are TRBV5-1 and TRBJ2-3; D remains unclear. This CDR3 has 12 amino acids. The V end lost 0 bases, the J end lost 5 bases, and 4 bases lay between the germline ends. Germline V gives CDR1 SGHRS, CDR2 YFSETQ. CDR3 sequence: CASSLVRDTQYF. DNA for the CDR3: TGCGCCAGCAGCTTGGTCAGAGATACGCAGTATTTT.